What follows describes a single TCR beta chain. High-throughput TCR beta sequencing covered peripheral CD8+ and CD4+ T cells. In the multiple sclerosis control group, patients were treatment-naive and had stable or active relapsing-remitting disease. FACS enriched CD8+ TEMRA cells, while bulk CD8+ and CD4+ were negatively isolated. The record originates from a study of CD8 T cells in Susac syndrome. V shed 4 bases and J shed 2 bases, with 4 bases lying between them. Germline loops: CDR1 SNHLY, CDR2 FYNNEI. The CDR3 loop spans 12 amino acids. RNA was extracted with the RNeasy kit, and a quantity of 0.5 to 1 ug was reverse transcribed using random hexamers. Across 54 Vbeta and 13 Jbeta, immunoSEQ multiplex PCR amplified TCR beta CDR3. Via MiXCR, TCRdb re-called the immunoSEQ multiplex PCR reads, giving one row per CDR3 protein. Here the sample spans over 150,000 distinct CDR3 sequences, nearly 95% being singletons.

The genes are TRBV2 and TRBJ2-3; D is undetermined. Sequences were obtained from CD4+ T cells from PBMCs. This sequence was found in a human donor with multiple sclerosis. CDR3 region: CASSGNTDTQYF. CDR3 nucleotides: TGTGCCAGCAGTGGCAACACAGATACGCAGTATTTT.